The rows below give T cell receptor beta chains drawn from one sample of a study of blood T cells in healthy people across ages. TCRdb fed the 5' RACE reads into MiXCR, producing one record per CDR3 protein. The sample gives approximately 800,000 distinct CDR3 sequences, roughly 25% of which show up once; roughly 3.5% is in the top ten. The same data also went into a second study, on T cells of mothers and their children.

Sequencing was done on a sample of blood. All receptors come from a boy aged 5-17 years in good health. The CDR3 runs from the conserved cysteine through the conserved F or W. A D gene is named only where the DNA matches it firmly. A clone size is listed for some rows: how often the clone was seen (once, few, many), or a class if it is expanded.

J: TRBJ2-7
V: TRBV7-2
D: NA
size: NA
DNA: TGTGCCAGCAGCCTCAGGGTACGCGAGCAGTACTTC
CDR3: CASSLRVREQYF

J: TRBJ2-5
V: TRBV5-1
D: TRBD2
size: NA
DNA: TGCGCCAGCAGCTTGGCTGCTAGCGGGAGTATCTGGGAGACCCAGTACTTC
CDR3: CASSLAASGSIWETQYF

J: TRBJ1-2
V: TRBV7-9
D: NA
size: few
DNA: TGTGCCAGCACCCCGGACAGTCGTGGCTACACCTTC
CDR3: CASTPDSRGYTF

J: TRBJ2-5
V: TRBV14
D: NA
size: NA
DNA: TGTGCCAGCAGCCAAGATTGGGCGTTGACGCAAGAGACCCAGTACTTC
CDR3: CASSQDWALTQETQYF

J: TRBJ1-4
V: TRBV28
D: NA
size: NA
DNA: TGTGCCAGCGATCCGGGCCCCCATGAAAAACTGTTTTTT
CDR3: CASDPGPHEKLFF

J: TRBJ2-1
V: TRBV9
D: NA
size: NA
DNA: TGTGCCAGCAGCGTGCAGGAATACAATGAGCAGTTCTTC
CDR3: CASSVQEYNEQFF

J: TRBJ1-1
V: TRBV27
D: NA
size: NA
DNA: TGTGCCAGCAGTTTCCAGGGCGGGTCTGAAGCTTTCTTT
CDR3: CASSFQGGSEAFF

J: TRBJ2-2
V: TRBV7-2
D: TRBD1
size: NA
DNA: TGTGCCAGCAGCGGACAGGGTCTCGGGGAGCTGTTTTTT
CDR3: CASSGQGLGELFF

J: TRBJ2-1
V: TRBV5-6
D: TRBD1
size: NA
DNA: TGTGCCAGCAGCTTGGGAGCGGGACAGGGGGATGAGCAGTTCTTC
CDR3: CASSLGAGQGDEQFF

J: TRBJ2-2
V: TRBV24-1
D: TRBD2
size: NA
DNA: TGTGCCACCGAAGCGGGAGGGCCAGGCGGGGAGCTGTTTTTT
CDR3: CATEAGGPGGELFF

J: TRBJ2-5
V: TRBV7-9
D: NA
size: many
DNA: TGTGCCAGCAGCTCGGGACTCCGGGAGACCCAGTACTTC
CDR3: CASSSGLRETQYF

J: TRBJ1-2
V: TRBV12-3/TRBV12-4
D: NA
size: NA
DNA: TGTGCCAGCAGTTTATCAGGGCAGGAGTATGGCTACACCTTC
CDR3: CASSLSGQEYGYTF

J: TRBJ1-1
V: TRBV6-5
D: NA
size: few
DNA: TGTGCCAGCAGTTATTCTTCTAGTCGGGCGAAAGGGGGGACTGAAGCTTTCTTT
CDR3: CASSYSSSRAKGGTEAFF

J: TRBJ2-1
V: TRBV20-1
D: NA
size: NA
DNA: TGCAGTGCCGGGGGATGGACAGCCAACTACAATGAGCAGTTCTTC
CDR3: CSAGGWTANYNEQFF

J: TRBJ2-7
V: TRBV20-1
D: TRBD2
size: few
DNA: TGCAGTGCAACCGGGACTAGCACGTCCGAGCAGTACTTC
CDR3: CSATGTSTSEQYF

J: TRBJ1-4
V: TRBV9
D: TRBD1
size: few
DNA: TGTGCCAGCAGCGCTGACAGGGGAGTCGAAAAACTGTTTTTT
CDR3: CASSADRGVEKLFF

J: TRBJ1-5
V: TRBV20-1
D: NA
size: few
DNA: TGCAGCGCCCAAGAGGGGGGTGGGGGTCAGCCCCAGCATTTT
CDR3: CSAQEGGGGQPQHF

J: TRBJ2-1
V: TRBV28
D: TRBD1
size: few
DNA: TGTGCCAGCAGTCTAGGGACAGGGGTCAATGAGCAGTTCTTC
CDR3: CASSLGTGVNEQFF

J: TRBJ2-6
V: TRBV20-1
D: NA
size: NA
DNA: TGCAGTGCTAGCCGAACTACAGGGCCGGCCAACGTCCTGACTTTC
CDR3: CSASRTTGPANVLTF

J: TRBJ2-5
V: TRBV28
D: NA
size: NA
DNA: TGTGCCAGCAGTTTAGGCCCAGGGCCCTCTCAAGAGACCCAGTACTTC
CDR3: CASSLGPGPSQETQYF

J: TRBJ1-2
V: TRBV5-1
D: NA
size: few
DNA: TGCGCCAGCAGCTTGGCCGGGGAATCAGGCTATGGCTACACCTTC
CDR3: CASSLAGESGYGYTF

J: TRBJ2-5
V: TRBV4-3
D: NA
size: NA
DNA: TGCGCCAGCAGCCAAGGGGAGAGTCCGCGGGAGACCCAGTACTTC
CDR3: CASSQGESPRETQYF

J: TRBJ2-5
V: TRBV3-1
D: NA
size: few
DNA: TGTGCCAGCAGCCAAGATCAGGACACACACCAAGAGACCCAGTACTTC
CDR3: CASSQDQDTHQETQYF

J: TRBJ2-1
V: TRBV4-2
D: TRBD2
size: NA
DNA: TGTGCCAGCAGCCAATCCCTCACTAGCGGGGAGTACAATGAGCAGTTCTTC
CDR3: CASSQSLTSGEYNEQFF

J: TRBJ2-1
V: TRBV7-9
D: NA
size: NA
DNA: TGTGCCAGCAGCTTAGGAGTAGCAAATGAGCAGTTCTTC
CDR3: CASSLGVANEQFF

J: TRBJ2-1
V: TRBV25-1
D: TRBD1
size: NA
DNA: TGTGCCAGCAGTGTGACAGGGGGGCCCTACAATGAGCAGTTCTTC
CDR3: CASSVTGGPYNEQFF

J: TRBJ1-5
V: TRBV27
D: NA
size: few
DNA: TGTGCCAGCAGTTTATCAGGGAGCAATCAGCCCCAGCATTTT
CDR3: CASSLSGSNQPQHF

J: TRBJ1-1
V: TRBV29-1
D: NA
size: NA
DNA: TGCAGTGTCGGAGAGACGGTTGGCACTGAAGCTTTCTTT
CDR3: CSVGETVGTEAFF

J: TRBJ2-1
V: TRBV27
D: TRBD2
size: few
DNA: TGTGCCAGCCAAAGAGTAGCGGGGGGTGATGAGCAGTTCTTC
CDR3: CASQRVAGGDEQFF

J: TRBJ2-1
V: TRBV28
D: NA
size: NA
DNA: TGTGCCAGCAGTTTCGGACTGAATGAGCAGTTCTTC
CDR3: CASSFGLNEQFF

J: TRBJ2-5
V: TRBV7-2
D: NA
size: NA
DNA: TGTGCCAGCAGCTTAGAAATGGACCAAGAGACCCAGTACTTC
CDR3: CASSLEMDQETQYF

J: TRBJ1-4
V: TRBV6-6
D: TRBD1
size: NA
DNA: TGTGCCAGCAGGACACAGGGGGGAAAACTGTTTTTT
CDR3: CASRTQGGKLFF

J: TRBJ2-7
V: TRBV27
D: NA
size: few
DNA: TGTGCCAGCAGTGCAGGACCCGCGCTCTCCTACGAGCAGTACTTC
CDR3: CASSAGPALSYEQYF

J: TRBJ2-1
V: TRBV9
D: TRBD2
size: few
DNA: TGTGCCAGCAGCGGGGCTAGCGGGGTGGTATATGAGCAGTTCTTC
CDR3: CASSGASGVVYEQFF

J: TRBJ2-3
V: TRBV29-1
D: NA
size: NA
DNA: TGCAGCGTTGAACACCGGGACGGCACAGATACGCAGTATTTT
CDR3: CSVEHRDGTDTQYF

J: TRBJ1-4
V: TRBV6-2/TRBV6-3
D: NA
size: NA
DNA: TGTGCCAGCAGTTCCCTGGACACGGATGAAAAACTGTTTTTT
CDR3: CASSSLDTDEKLFF

J: TRBJ2-7
V: TRBV30
D: NA
size: few
DNA: TGTGCCGGATCAGGGGAAACCGAGCAGTACTTC
CDR3: CAGSGETEQYF

J: TRBJ1-4
V: TRBV19
D: NA
size: few
DNA: TGTGCCAGTAGTTACGGGACAAATCATGAAAAACTGTTTTTT
CDR3: CASSYGTNHEKLFF

J: TRBJ2-5
V: TRBV3-1
D: NA
size: few
DNA: TGTGCCAGCAGCCACCTGGGAGCCGAGACCCAGTACTTC
CDR3: CASSHLGAETQYF

J: TRBJ2-2
V: TRBV13
D: NA
size: NA
DNA: TGTGCCAGCAGCCCTTCTTGGGCGGGGTTTGCCACCGGGGAGCTGTTTTTT
CDR3: CASSPSWAGFATGELFF

J: TRBJ2-7
V: TRBV7-2
D: TRBD1
size: few
DNA: TGTGCCAGCAGCTCACCGGGACAGGGGGTGCTCGAGCAGTACTTC
CDR3: CASSSPGQGVLEQYF

J: TRBJ2-7
V: TRBV20-1
D: NA
size: NA
DNA: TGCAGTGCTAGTCTGGGACGGAGATACGAGCAGTACTTC
CDR3: CSASLGRRYEQYF

J: TRBJ2-7
V: TRBV30
D: TRBD2
size: NA
DNA: TGTGCCTGGAGTGATCTAGCGGGGGACTCCTACGAGCAGTACTTC
CDR3: CAWSDLAGDSYEQYF

J: TRBJ2-1
V: TRBV12-3/TRBV12-4
D: NA
size: few
DNA: TGTGCCAGCAGTCAACAGAGCTCCTACAATGAGCAGTTCTTC
CDR3: CASSQQSSYNEQFF

J: TRBJ2-1
V: TRBV7-3
D: TRBD2
size: NA
DNA: TGTGCCAGCAGCTTATGGGCTAGCGGGAGCAACTACAATGAGCAGTTCTTC
CDR3: CASSLWASGSNYNEQFF

J: TRBJ2-3
V: TRBV6-6
D: NA
size: few
DNA: TGTGCCAGCAGTTACTCTAGCGCCAGCACAGATACGCAGTATTTT
CDR3: CASSYSSASTDTQYF

J: TRBJ2-4
V: TRBV4-1
D: NA
size: NA
DNA: TGCGCCAGCAGCCAAGATGGGGGAAACATTCAGTACTTC
CDR3: CASSQDGGNIQYF